This is a list of T cell receptor beta chains from one sample in a study of CD8+ T cells in alopecia areata. Method: immunoSEQ multiplex PCR; TCRdb's copy keeps in-frame clones and lacks some. Of more than 90,000 clones listed, just under 60% were seen once; the top ten hold roughly 15%. The sequencing used CD8+ T cells sorted from blood, collected at approximately week 56, from a patient treated with tofacitinib. These TCRs come from a human donor with alopecia areata. Each CDR3 is given with its conserved first and last residue. The order of the fields is J gene, V gene, clone size, D gene, CDR3 protein, CDR3 DNA. The D gene is left open where the match is weak. Not all rows give a size; the values are once, few, many and, for expanded clones, a class.

TRBJ2-5	TRBV2	-	TRBD2	CASRKSTSGPQETQYF	TGTGCCAGCCGGAAGTCAACTAGCGGCCCACAAGAGACCCAGTACTTC
TRBJ2-1	TRBV27	-	-	CASSGGNEQFF	TGTGCCAGCAGTGGGGGCAATGAGCAGTTCTTC
TRBJ1-1	TRBV7-6	-	-	CASSFRLNTEAFF	TGTGCCAGCAGCTTCAGGTTGAACACTGAAGCTTTCTTT
TRBJ2-7	TRBV5-4	-	TRBD1	CASSWGTGEQYF	TGTGCCAGCAGCTGGGGGACAGGCGAGCAGTACTTC
TRBJ2-7	TRBV4-1	-	-	CASSQYGTDYEQYF	TGCGCCAGCAGCCAATACGGGACCGACTACGAGCAGTACTTC
TRBJ1-2	TRBV6-5	-	-	CASSLRVLTDGYTF	TGTGCCAGCAGTCTGAGGGTTCTCACTGATGGCTACACCTTC
TRBJ2-7	TRBV2	-	-	CASNDRDPRTHEQYF	TGTGCCAGCAACGACCGGGACCCCCGAACCCACGAGCAGTACTTC
TRBJ2-1	TRBV15	-	-	CATSRDNTLQFF	TGTGCCACCAGCAGAGATAACACGTTGCAGTTCTTC
TRBJ2-7	TRBV27	-	-	CASSLAAEASLVGPRIYEQYF	TGTGCCAGCAGTTTGGCGGCAGAGGCGTCTCTCGTGGGCCCCAGAATCTACGAGCAGTACTTC
TRBJ1-1	TRBV7-9	-	-	CAGSNTNAEAFF	TGTGCCGGGTCTAATACGAACGCTGAAGCTTTCTTT
TRBJ2-7	TRBV27	-	-	CASSPYRGRGSLFYF	TGTGCCAGCAGTCCCTATAGGGGCAGGGGTAGTTTATTTTACTTC
TRBJ2-1	TRBV30	few	-	CAWSVGYNEQFF	TGTGCCTGGAGTGTGGGCTACAATGAGCAGTTCTTC
TRBJ2-4	TRBV2	-	-	CASSEYRGRENIQYF	TGTGCCAGCAGTGAATACCGGGGACGGGAAAACATTCAGTACTTC
TRBJ1-5	TRBV14	-	-	CASSLASNQPQHF	TGTGCCAGCAGCCTGGCGAGCAATCAGCCCCAGCATTTT
TRBJ1-5	TRBV29-1	few	-	CSVVPLWSRHSNQPQHF	TGCAGCGTTGTCCCTCTGTGGTCCAGGCATAGCAATCAGCCCCAGCATTTT
TRBJ2-3	TRBV6-1	-	TRBD2	CASSEGTSGSDTQYF	TGTGCCAGCAGTGAAGGGACTAGCGGGTCCGATACGCAGTATTTT
TRBJ2-7	TRBV5-1	once	-	CASSLSKGYEQYF	TGCGCCAGCAGCTTGAGCAAGGGGTACGAGCAGTACTTC
TRBJ2-7	TRBV27	-	-	CASREGGEYEQYF	TGTGCCAGCAGAGAGGGGGGGGAGTACGAGCAGTACTTC
TRBJ2-5	TRBV7-8	-	-	CASSLRGPGGGETQYF	TGTGCCAGCAGCCTACGCGGACCCGGAGGCGGAGAGACCCAGTACTTC
TRBJ2-5	TRBV4-1	-	TRBD2	CASSQTRLAGGRETQYF	TGCGCCAGCAGCCAAACCCGGCTAGCGGGGGGCCGGGAGACCCAGTACTTC
TRBJ2-1	TRBV9	-	-	CASSSGSPSEQFF	TGTGCCAGCAGTTCCGGGTCCCCATCCGAGCAGTTCTTC
TRBJ2-3	TRBV9	-	TRBD2	CASSARSGGPTDTQYF	TGTGCCAGCAGCGCTCGAAGCGGGGGTCCCACAGATACGCAGTATTTT
TRBJ2-7	TRBV10-3	-	TRBD1	CAISESSPGGYEQYF	TGTGCCATCAGTGAGTCTTCCCCAGGGGGCTACGAGCAGTACTTC
TRBJ1-5	TRBV13	-	-	CASSLSGGGKPQHF	TGTGCCAGCAGCTTATCCGGTGGGGGTAAGCCCCAGCATTTT
TRBJ2-5	TRBV29-1	-	-	CSVVKGFQETQYF	TGCAGCGTTGTAAAGGGGTTCCAAGAGACCCAGTACTTC
TRBJ2-2	TRBV2	once	TRBD2	CATKTTSGGRRGTGELFF	TGTGCCACCAAAACCACAAGCGGGGGACGAAGGGGGACCGGGGAGCTGTTTTTT
TRBJ1-2	TRBV14	once	TRBD1	CASSQRDRGYGYTF	TGTGCCAGCAGCCAACGGGACAGAGGATATGGCTACACCTTC
TRBJ2-7	TRBV27	-	TRBD1	CASSLSPGQSYEQYF	TGTGCCAGCAGTTTATCCCCGGGACAGTCCTACGAGCAGTACTTC
TRBJ2-7	TRBV7-3	-	-	CASSLIGGDSYEQYF	TGTGCCAGCAGCTTAATCGGGGGTGACTCCTACGAGCAGTACTTC
TRBJ2-3	TRBV9	-	-	CASSVEEPDTQYF	TGTGCCAGCAGCGTAGAGGAGCCAGATACGCAGTATTTT
TRBJ1-5	TRBV5-1	-	TRBD1	CASSPETGIQPQHF	TGCGCCAGCAGCCCCGAGACAGGGATACAGCCCCAGCATTTT
TRBJ1-2	TRBV6-5	-	-	CASSGDSSYGYTF	TGTGCCAGCAGCGGGGACTCGAGCTACGGCTACACCTTC
TRBJ1-1	TRBV27	-	TRBD1	CASGQTGGNTEAFF	TGTGCCAGCGGACAAACAGGGGGGAACACTGAAGCTTTCTTT
TRBJ2-7	TRBV7-2	-	-	CATRGRGSEQYF	TGTGCCACCCGGGGCAGGGGAAGCGAGCAGTACTTC
TRBJ2-1	TRBV7-9	few	TRBD2	CASSSPGGTQNNEQFF	TGTGCCAGCAGCTCACCCGGGGGGACCCAAAACAATGAGCAGTTCTTC
TRBJ1-4	TRBV19	-	TRBD1	CASSIRQGDEKLFF	TGTGCCAGTAGTATAAGACAGGGGGATGAAAAACTGTTTTTT
TRBJ2-5	TRBV9	-	-	CASSATGIQETQYF	TGTGCCAGCAGCGCCACAGGTATCCAAGAGACCCAGTACTTC
TRBJ1-5	TRBV29-1	-	TRBD1	CSVAGTGGLPQHF	TGCAGCGTTGCCGGGACAGGGGGGCTGCCCCAGCATTTT
TRBJ1-1	TRBV30	-	-	CAWSPPTGLNTEAFF	TGTGCCTGGAGTCCCCCGACAGGCCTGAACACTGAAGCTTTCTTT
TRBJ2-6	TRBV13	-	-	CASSMGAGISGANVLTF	TGTGCCAGCAGCATGGGGGCAGGCATCTCTGGGGCCAACGTCCTGACTTTC
TRBJ2-7	TRBV29-1	-	-	CSVVILRQTYEQYF	TGCAGCGTTGTTATTCTACGGCAGACCTACGAGCAGTACTTC
TRBJ2-1	TRBV10-3	-	-	CAISGGEPTLSYNEQFF	TGTGCCATCAGTGGGGGGGAACCTACCTTGTCGTACAATGAGCAGTTCTTC
TRBJ2-2	TRBV6-1	few	-	CATGTYGELFF	TGTGCCACCGGGACTTACGGGGAGCTGTTTTTT
TRBJ2-1	TRBV30	-	-	CAWSAGGVNEQFF	TGTGCCTGGAGTGCGGGGGGCGTGAATGAGCAGTTCTTC
TRBJ2-1	TRBV6-5	-	-	CASSSGSNEQFF	TGTGCCAGCAGTAGCGGTTCCAATGAGCAGTTCTTC
TRBJ1-1	TRBV5-6	-	-	CASSPERLNTEAFF	TGTGCCAGCAGCCCAGAACGGCTAAACACTGAAGCTTTCTTT
TRBJ1-1	TRBV15	few	-	CATSRDLGNTEAFF	TGTGCCACCAGCAGAGATTTGGGGAACACTGAAGCTTTCTTT
TRBJ2-7	TRBV29-1	few	-	CSVPGYWGEQYF	TGCAGCGTTCCCGGGTATTGGGGCGAGCAGTACTTC
TRBJ2-5	TRBV7-2	-	-	CASSLYSDKETQYF	TGTGCCAGCAGCTTATATTCAGACAAGGAGACCCAGTACTTC
TRBJ2-1	TRBV11-2	few	TRBD1	CASSSGTGALNEQFF	TGTGCCAGCAGCTCGGGGACAGGGGCTCTGAATGAGCAGTTCTTC
TRBJ2-3	TRBV5-1	-	-	CASTGTDTQYF	TGCGCCAGCACCGGCACAGATACGCAGTATTTT
TRBJ2-2	TRBV5-1	-	-	CASTGGTNTGELFF	TGCGCCAGCACTGGGGGCACGAACACCGGGGAGCTGTTTTTT
TRBJ2-1	TRBV10-3	-	-	CAISESIGGKDSGQFF	TGTGCCATCAGTGAGTCGATCGGGGGTAAGGACAGTGGGCAGTTCTTC